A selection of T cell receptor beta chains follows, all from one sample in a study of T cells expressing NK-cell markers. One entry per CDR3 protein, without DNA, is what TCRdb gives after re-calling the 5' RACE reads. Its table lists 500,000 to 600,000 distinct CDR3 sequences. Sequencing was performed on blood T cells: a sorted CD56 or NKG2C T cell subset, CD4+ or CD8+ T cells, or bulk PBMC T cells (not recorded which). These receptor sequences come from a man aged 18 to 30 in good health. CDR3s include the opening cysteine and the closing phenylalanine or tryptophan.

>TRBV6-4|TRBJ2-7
CASSASPRRVAGGWGSDEQYF
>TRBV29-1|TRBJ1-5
CSAQGQSNQPQHF
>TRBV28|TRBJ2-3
CASSSGYTDTQYF
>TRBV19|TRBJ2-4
CASRFTGGSNIQYF
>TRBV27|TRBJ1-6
CASSRRQGINNSPLHF
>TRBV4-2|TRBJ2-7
CASSQQSGYYEQYF
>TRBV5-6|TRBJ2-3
CASSRGNLDTQYF
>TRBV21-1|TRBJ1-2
CASSKGVSGGAYGYTF
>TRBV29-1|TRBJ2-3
CSVCVSSTDTQYF
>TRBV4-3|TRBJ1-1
CASSQERVRDTEAFF
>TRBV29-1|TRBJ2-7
CSVEFAGVGEQYF
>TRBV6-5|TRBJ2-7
CASSYAPSGNWGEQYF
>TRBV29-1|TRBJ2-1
CSGRGQDNEQFF
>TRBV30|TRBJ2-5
CAGQGRETQYF
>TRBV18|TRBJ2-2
CASSPPTGASTGELFF
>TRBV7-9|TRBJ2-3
CASSPWGSSTQYF
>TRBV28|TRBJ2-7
CASSTPTAQYF
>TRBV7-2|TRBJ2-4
CASSLSTRTSGTIQYF
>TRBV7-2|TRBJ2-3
CASSLDVRGQYF
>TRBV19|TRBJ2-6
CASTPYVSGANVLTF
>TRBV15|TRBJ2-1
CATSTPTSGAYNEQFF
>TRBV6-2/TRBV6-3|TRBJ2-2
CASSRQGTTGELFF
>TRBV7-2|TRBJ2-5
CASSLNHRVWETQYF
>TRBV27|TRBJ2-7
CASSVSPGHNYEQYF
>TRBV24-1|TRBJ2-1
CATSDLSSGSRNNEQFF
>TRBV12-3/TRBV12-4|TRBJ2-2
CASSGTGPPTGELFF
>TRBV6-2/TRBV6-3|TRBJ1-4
CASTHGRLNEKLFF
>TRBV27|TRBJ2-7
CASSLISTESEQYF